One sample yielded the 8 T cell receptor beta chains listed below, sequenced in a study of T-cell reconstitution after alpha-beta-depleted transplantation in children. A TCRbeta library incorporating unique molecular identifiers was prepared. TCRdb reanalysed the PCR reads using MiXCR and keeps one entry per CDR3 protein. Found here are under 250,000 distinct CDR3 sequences, about 24% of them singletons; the top ten hold roughly 5%. The starting material was PBMCs, mostly from graft donor cells, obtained 360 days after TCRalphabeta/CD19-depleted stem cell transplant. The origin of the receptors is a female patient between 2 and 10 years old who had a stem cell transplant for congenital amegakaryocytic thrombocytopenia, so the T cells may come from the graft donor.

The chain couples TRBV19 to TRBJ2-1, with D hard to call. V was clipped by 1 base and J by 5 bases, with 12 bases between them. The CDR3 extends over 15 amino acids. Per the germline V gene, CDR1 is LNHDA and CDR2 is SQIVND (reference sequence). In nucleotides, the CDR3 is TGTGCCAGTAGTATAGCGTCTGGCGCCAACAATGAGCAGTTCTTC. Its translation is CASSIASGANNEQFF.

This clonotype was detected ten times or more. The rearrangement uses TRBV12-3 or TRBV12-4 and TRBJ2-1; 8 nucleotides align to TRBD1. V shed 3 bases, J shed 2 bases, and the junction held 6 bases outside the gene matches. The CDR3 has 16 residues. The DNA for the CDR3 is TGTGCCAGCAGTTTCTCGGACAGGGTTACCTACAATGAGCAGTTCTTC. Translating it yields CASSFSDRVTYNEQFF.

This clonotype came up a few times. The J gene is TRBJ2-7, the V gene TRBV7-9; D gene unclear. Germline loops: CDR1 SEHNR, CDR2 FQNEAQ (reference sequence). The V end was cut by 0 bases, the J end by 3 bases, with 9 bases between. This CDR3 is 14 amino acids long. The CDR3 DNA is TGTGCCAGCAGCTTAGCTGGGTCGTTCTACGAGCAGTACTTC. It translates to CASSLAGSFYEQYF. The full variable domain, with the rest looked up from reference TRBV7-9 and TRBJ2-7, is DTGVSQNPRHKITKRGQNVTFRCDPISEHNRLYWYRQTLGQGPEFLTYFQNEAQLEKSRLLSDRFSAERPKGSFSTLEIQRTEQGDSAMYLCASSLAGSFYEQYFGPGTRLTVT.

The rearrangement links TRBV28 to TRBJ1-1; a weak D match, TRBD1 (5 bases). The V and J ends lost 3 bases and 0 bases respectively, with 8 bases between them. Germline V gene data show CDR1 as MDHEN and CDR2 as SYDVKM. This CDR3 has 14 residues. DNA of the CDR3: TGTGCCAGCAGTTTGACAGCGTTGAACACTGAAGCTTTCTTT. Translating it yields CASSLTALNTEAFF.

This clonotype was seen more than once but under ten times. The V and J genes are TRBV20-1 and TRBJ1-5; D is undetermined. The germline CDR1 and CDR2 sequences are DFQATT and SNEGSKA (reference sequence). The V end lost 4 bases, the J end lost 7 bases, and 11 bases lay between the germline ends. This CDR3 spans 12 amino acids. As DNA, the CDR3 is TGCAGTGCTACGGACGAGCAGCAGCCCCAGCATTTT. Translation gives CSATDEQQPQHF.

In this sample, this clonotype turned up a few times. The CDR3, as DNA: TGTGCCAGCAACCAAGGACAGGGAGGAAACTACGAGCAGTACTTC. Translation: CASNQGQGGNYEQYF. The genes are TRBV28 and TRBJ2-7; TRBD1 aligns across 8 bases. This CDR3 comprises 15 residues. The V gene end was trimmed by 7 bases and the J gene end by 3 bases; junction bases not matched to a gene: 11. CDR1 is MDHEN, CDR2 SYDVKM, per germline.

At least ten counts were recorded for this clonotype. This sequence joins TRBV5-1 and TRBJ2-7; 7 positions agree with TRBD1. This CDR3 is built from 15 residues. J lost 2 bases, V lost 4 bases, and 9 bases had no gene match. Germline V gene lookup returns CDR1 SGHRS and CDR2 YFSETQ. The CDR3: CASSMGQNPAYEQYF. The CDR3, as DNA: TGCGCCAGCAGCATGGGACAGAATCCTGCCTACGAGCAGTACTTC.

This clonotype was detected only a few times. The CDR3 nucleotides are TGTGCCAGCAGCTGGGGGAGCGGGGAGCAGTACTTC. Translated: CASSWGSGEQYF. The chain links TRBV5-6 to TRBJ2-7, with a weak D call TRBD2 (6 bases). The V end lost 3 bases, the J end lost 7 bases, and 11 bases lay between the germline ends. The germline gives CDR1 SGHDT, CDR2 YYEEEE. This CDR3 has 12 residues.